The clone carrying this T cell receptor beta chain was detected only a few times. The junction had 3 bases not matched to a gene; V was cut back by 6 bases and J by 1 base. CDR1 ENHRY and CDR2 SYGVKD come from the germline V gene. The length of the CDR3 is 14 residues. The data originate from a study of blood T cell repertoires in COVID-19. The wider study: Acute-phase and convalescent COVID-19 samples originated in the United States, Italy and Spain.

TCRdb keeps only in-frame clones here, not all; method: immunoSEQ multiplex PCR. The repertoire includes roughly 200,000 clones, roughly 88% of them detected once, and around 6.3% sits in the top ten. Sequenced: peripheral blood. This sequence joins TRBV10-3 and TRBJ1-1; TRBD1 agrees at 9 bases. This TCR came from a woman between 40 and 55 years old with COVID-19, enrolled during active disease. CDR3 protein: CAIRTGGRNTEAFF. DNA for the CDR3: TGTGCCATCAGGACAGGGGGGAGGAACACTGAAGCTTTCTTT.